The 24 T cell receptor beta chains given below trace back to one sample, sequenced in a study of identical twins (TCRdb year 2016). The library was generated by 5' RACE. TCRdb records Illumina HiSeq 2000 as the sequencer. TCRdb's own reprocessing of the public reads used fastp at Q25 and MiXCR and kept productive beta chains. For every CDR3 protein sequence, its rows merge into one entry that carries the most common genes and DNA. A total of 600,000 to 850,000 distinct CDR3 sequences appear in this sample, 15% to 20% of them only once. Around 13% of the sample comes from the top ten. These same records also appear under a second study, on T cells expressing NK-cell markers.

The sample was PBMCs. These receptors came from a woman younger than 30 in good health.

The table lists this clonotype with a few counts. The CDR3 coding sequence is TGTGCCATCAGTGAGCGGGACAGGGGACCCAACGAGCAGTACTTC. Encoded protein: CAISERDRGPNEQYF. The V call is TRBV10-3, the J call TRBJ2-7, with 10 bases identical to TRBD1. The CDR3 length is 15 residues. The germline CDR1 and CDR2 sequences are ENHRY and SYGVKD. The V and J ends lost 2 bases and 5 bases, in that order; junction bases with no gene match: 6.

This clonotype was observed a few times. CDR3 sequence (DNA): TGTGCCAGCAGTTTAGATACGGGTGGCTACACCTTC. Encoded protein: CASSLDTGGYTF. The rearrangement joins TRBV12-3 or TRBV12-4 to TRBJ1-2; D gene unclear. This CDR3 is built from 12 residues. V was cut by 1 base and J by 7 bases, with 7 bases left in between.

The chain is built from TRBV29-1 and TRBJ2-5; D uncertain. This CDR3 region has 12 residues. CDR1 SQVTM and CDR2 ANQGSEA come from the germline V gene. V was pared by 4 bases and J by 4 bases, with 10 bases between. This chain's CDR3 is CSVGVAGETQYF. DNA of the CDR3: TGCAGCGTTGGCGTAGCCGGAGAGACCCAGTACTTC.

On this clonotype: Germline and junction disagree at one end, which may indicate a read error. V gene TRBV20-1 combines with J gene TRBJ2-5; 7 bases are a match to TRBD1. The CDR3 covers 13 residues. Germline loops: CDR1 DFQATT, CDR2 SNEGSKA (reference sequence). CDR3 protein: CCAATGSGETQYF. In DNA form, the CDR3 reads TGCTGTGCTGCGACAGGGAGTGGGGAGACCCAGTACTTC.

The V call is TRBV4-1, the J call TRBJ2-2; D might be TRBD2 (7 bases). V gave up 5 bases and J gave up 6 bases, with 19 bases separating them. This CDR3 has 16 residues. From germline, CDR1 is MGHRA and CDR2 YSYEKL. The CDR3 DNA is TGCGCCAGCAGCAAGGGGGGGCGCGGAGGAGCCGGGGAGCTGTTTTTT. Amino acids: CASSKGGRGGAGELFF.

This chain joins TRBV20-1 and TRBJ1-5; D is unclear. The germline V gene encodes CDR1 DFQATT and CDR2 SNEGSKA (reference sequence). This CDR3 comprises 14 residues. V was cut by 2 bases and J by 9 bases, with 17 bases left in between. The CDR3, as DNA: TGCAGTGCTAGATCCCCCGCGGGCTCAGGGCCCCAGCATTTT. Protein: CSARSPAGSGPQHF.

The chain has TRBV4-3 and TRBJ2-1; D remains ambiguous. The CDR3 length is 17 residues. The germline gives CDR1 LGHNA, CDR2 YSLEER. V was cut by 1 base and J by 3 bases, with 16 bases left in between. CDR3 nucleotide sequence: TGCGCCAGCAGCCAAGGGTACGCCACTCATAGCTACAATGAGCAGTTCTTC. This codes for CASSQGYATHSYNEQFF.

This clonotype was seen only a few times. The chain uses TRBV5-1 and TRBJ2-5; D is unresolved. Germline values: CDR1 SGHRS, CDR2 YFSETQ. The CDR3 contains 15 residues. V lost 0 bases and J 5 bases, leaving 14 bases between the germline ends. CDR3 bases: TGCGCCAGCAGCTTGGTCGGCACCGTAGGGGAGACCCAGTACTTC. It specifies CASSLVGTVGETQYF.

The rearrangement links TRBV10-1 to TRBJ2-7, with 9 bases aligning to TRBD1. The V and J ends lost 2 bases and 7 bases, in that order; junction bases with no gene match: 6. Looked up from germline, CDR1 is WNHNN and CDR2 is SYGVQD (reference sequence). The CDR3 consists of 14 residues. The CDR3 spells CASSEIQGAREQYF. In DNA, the CDR3 is TGCGCCAGCAGTGAGATACAGGGGGCGCGGGAGCAGTACTTC.

The CDR3, as DNA: TGTGCCAGCAGCCAATGGCATCGCGGGAGTCGCGCAGATACGCAGTATTTT. Amino acid sequence: CASSQWHRGSRADTQYF. The chain couples TRBV7-2 to TRBJ2-3, with 7 bases aligning to TRBD2. CDR1 and CDR2 (germline): SGHTA, FQGNSA. Trimming removed 5 bases from V and 4 bases from J; junction bases left unmatched: 15. The CDR3 length is 17 residues.

The gene calls are TRBV12-3 or TRBV12-4 and TRBJ2-7, with D tentatively TRBD2 (5 bases). V was cut by 3 bases and J by 7 bases, with 13 bases left in between. The CDR3 spans 13 residues. CDR3 sequence reads: CASSFNGDSEQYF. CDR3 nucleotide sequence: TGTGCCAGCAGTTTTAACGGGGATTCAGAGCAGTACTTC.

This clonotype was counted a few times. This chain connects TRBV12-3 or TRBV12-4 to TRBJ2-1; 12 nucleotides line up with TRBD2. This CDR3 has 16 residues. Trimming at V came to 5 bases and at J to 8 bases, leaving 10 bases not matched to a gene. Here the CDR3 reads CASSPRGLAGEDEQFF. Written as DNA, the CDR3 is TGTGCCAGCAGTCCGAGGGGACTAGCGGGTGAAGATGAGCAGTTCTTC.

In this sample, this clonotype turned up a few times. The rearrangement uses TRBV18 and TRBJ2-7, with a possible D match to TRBD1 (7 bases). The CDR3 extends over 14 amino acids. Trimming removed 3 bases at V and 2 bases at J, with 11 bases between. From germline, CDR1 is KGHSH and CDR2 LQKENI. The CDR3 sequence is CASSPAGQTYEQYF. The CDR3 DNA is TGTGCCAGCTCACCCGCGGGACAGACCTACGAGCAGTACTTC.

This clonotype has only a few counts. The V and J genes are TRBV5-6 and TRBJ1-4; tentative D call: TRBD1 (6 bases). V shed 2 bases and J shed 3 bases, with 11 bases lying between them. Germline assignment: CDR1 SGHDT and CDR2 YYEEEE. This CDR3 has 15 amino acids. The CDR3 sequence: CASSFSRTANEKLFF. The DNA of the CDR3 is TGTGCCAGCAGCTTTTCAAGGACAGCTAATGAAAAACTGTTTTTT. Full variable domain (remainder filled in from reference TRBV5-6 and TRBJ1-4): DAGVTQSPTHLIKTRGQQVTLRCSPKSGHDTVSWYQQALGQGPQFIFQYYEEEERQRGNFPDRFSGHQFPNYSSELNVNALLLGDSALYLCASSFSRTANEKLFFGSGTQLSVL.

The CDR3 bases are TGTGCCAGCGTACCGCGGGCCGGACCCTACGAGCAGTACTTC. Translated, it gives CASVPRAGPYEQYF. The rearrangement links TRBV28 to TRBJ2-7, with D possibly matching TRBD2 (5 bases). V lost 8 bases to trimming and J lost 2 bases, with 16 bases between them. CDR1 is MDHEN and CDR2 is SYDVKM in the germline V gene. The CDR3 consists of 14 residues. The complete variable domain, with remaining parts taken from reference TRBV28 and TRBJ2-7, reads DVKVTQSSRYLVKRTGEKVFLECVQDMDHENMFWYRQDPGLGLRLIYFSYDVKMKEKGDIPEGYSVSREKKERFSLILESASTNQTSMYLCASVPRAGPYEQYFGPGTRLTVT.

This chain uses TRBV20-1 with TRBJ1-3, with 7 bases lining up with TRBD1. Germline V CDR1 and CDR2: DFQATT, SNEGSKA (reference sequence). The junction had 4 bases not matched to a gene; V was cut back by 6 bases and J by 2 bases. The CDR3 has 13 residues. The CDR3 DNA reads TGCAGTGCCTGGACAGGTGCTGGAAACACCATATATTTT. Protein: CSAWTGAGNTIYF.

This clonotype was detected only a few times. This sequence joins TRBV29-1 and TRBJ1-1; 8 bases align to TRBD1. V gave up 7 bases and J gave up 4 bases; unmatched junction bases: 8. There are 13 residues in the CDR3. Germline assignment: CDR1 SQVTM and CDR2 ANQGSEA. The CDR3 loop is CSAGQGRSTEAFF. The CDR3 nucleotides are TGCAGCGCCGGACAGGGCCGGAGCACTGAAGCTTTCTTT.

The chain has TRBV6-4 and TRBJ2-1; perhaps TRBD1 as D (5 bases). Trimming shortened V by 10 bases and J by 0 bases, and 16 bases separated the two germline ends. Germline values: CDR1 MRHNA, CDR2 SNTAGT. The CDR3 has 15 residues. The CDR3 is CANKNDRSSYNEQFF. The DNA for the CDR3 is TGTGCCAACAAGAACGACAGAAGCTCCTACAATGAGCAGTTCTTC.

This clonotype was observed a few times. The gene calls are TRBV7-9 and TRBJ1-4; no definite D call. The CDR3 contains 16 residues. The germline V gene has CDR1 SEHNR and CDR2 FQNEAQ (reference sequence). Trimming removed 6 bases from V and 5 bases from J, with 19 bases in between. CDR3: CASSISDWTLNEKLFF. In DNA form, the CDR3 reads TGTGCCAGCAGTATCTCGGACTGGACTTTAAATGAAAAACTGTTTTTT.

J is TRBJ2-7 and V is TRBV20-1; a weak D match, TRBD2 (7 bases). The V gene's germline CDR1 is DFQATT and CDR2 SNEGSKA (reference sequence). Trimming took off 6 bases at V and 3 bases at J, with 15 bases between the two ends. CDR3 length equals 13 residues. CDR3 sequence reads: CSAKGEGDYEQYF. The CDR3 DNA reads TGCAGTGCCAAGGGGGAGGGGGACTACGAGCAGTACTTC.

This chain connects TRBV5-5 to TRBJ2-3; D may be TRBD1 (5 bases). CDR3 length: 14 amino acids. The germline V gene encodes CDR1 SGHKS and CDR2 YYEKEE (reference sequence). Trimming shortened V by 7 bases and J by 4 bases, and 16 bases separated the two germline ends. CDR3 coding DNA: TGTGCCAGCCCAGGGTCGCCTGGGGCAGATACGCAGTATTTT. Translation: CASPGSPGADTQYF.

V is TRBV29-1 and J is TRBJ2-2, with 8 bases identical to TRBD2. The ends lost 5 bases at V and 7 bases at J; junction bases unmatched: 6. Germline lookup yields CDR1 SQVTM and CDR2 ANQGSEA. CDR3 length equals 13 residues. The CDR3 region has the DNA TGCAGCGTTCTGACTAGCGCCGGCGGGGAGCTGTTTTTT. This translates into CSVLTSAGGELFF.

This clonotype was seen a few times. The CDR3 DNA is TGTGCCAGCAGCCCGCCGACGGGGGTTTCCTACAATGAGCAGTTCTTC. Translated, it gives CASSPPTGVSYNEQFF. V is TRBV9 and J is TRBJ2-1; TRBD2 is a possible D gene (6 bases). Germline CDR1 reads SGDLS; CDR2 reads YYNGEE. The CDR3 totals 16 residues. V lost 4 bases, J lost 1 base, and 15 bases lay in between.

This chain connects TRBV30 to TRBJ2-4; maybe TRBD2 (5 bases). CDR1 and CDR2 (germline): GTSNPN, SVGIG (reference sequence). Trimming stripped 5 bases from V and 8 bases from J, with 16 bases between. The CDR3 runs 13 residues. Written as DNA, the CDR3 is TGTGCCTGGGGCCGGGAACATATAGACATTCAGTACTTC. Translation gives CAWGREHIDIQYF.